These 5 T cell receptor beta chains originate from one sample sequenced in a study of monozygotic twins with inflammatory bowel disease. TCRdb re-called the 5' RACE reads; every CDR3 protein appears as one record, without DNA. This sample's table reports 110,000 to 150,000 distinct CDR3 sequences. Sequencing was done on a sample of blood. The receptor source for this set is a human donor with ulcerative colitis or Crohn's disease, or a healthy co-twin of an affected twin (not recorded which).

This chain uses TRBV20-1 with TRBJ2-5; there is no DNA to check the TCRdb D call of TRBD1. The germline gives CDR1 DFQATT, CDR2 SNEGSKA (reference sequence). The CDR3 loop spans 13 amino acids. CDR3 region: CSAGTGGVETQYF.

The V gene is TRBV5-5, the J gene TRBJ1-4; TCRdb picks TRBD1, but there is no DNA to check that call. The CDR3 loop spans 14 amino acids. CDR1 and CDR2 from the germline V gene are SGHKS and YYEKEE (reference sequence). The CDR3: CASSQQGEGEKLFF.

CDR3 amino acids: CSAEGLAGDYEQYF. This sequence joins TRBV20-1 and TRBJ2-7; TCRdb names TRBD2, which stays unverified in the absence of DNA. CDR1 is DFQATT, CDR2 SNEGSKA, per germline (reference sequence). This CDR3 is 14 amino acids long.

This chain's CDR3 is CSVAGFRLSDGYTF. The chain combines TRBV29-1 with TRBJ1-2. The CDR3 is made up of 14 amino acids. Per the germline V gene, CDR1 is SQVTM and CDR2 is ANQGSEA. Together with reference TRBV29-1 and TRBJ1-2, the CDR3 gives the full variable domain: SAVISQKPSRDICQRGTSLTIQCQVDSQVTMMFWYRQQPGQSLTLIATANQGSEATYESGFVIDKFPISRPNLTFSTLTVSNMSPEDSSIYLCSVAGFRLSDGYTFGSGTRLTVV.

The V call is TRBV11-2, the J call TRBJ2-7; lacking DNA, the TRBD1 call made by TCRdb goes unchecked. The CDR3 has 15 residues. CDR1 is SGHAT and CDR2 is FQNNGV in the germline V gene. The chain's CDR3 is CASSVRQGLSSEQYF. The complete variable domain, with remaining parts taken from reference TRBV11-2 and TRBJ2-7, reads EAGVAQSPRYKIIEKRQSVAFWCNPISGHATLYWYQQILGQGPKLLIQFQNNGVVDDSQLPKDRFSAERLKGVDSTLKIQPAKLEDSAVYLCASSVRQGLSSEQYFGPGTRLTVT.